These 24 T cell receptor beta chains came from one sample sequenced in a study of T-cell reconstitution after alpha-beta-depleted transplantation in children. The TCRbeta library incorporated unique molecular identifiers. From the PCR reads, TCRdb called clonotypes with MiXCR, one entry per CDR3 protein. The sample contains a few hundred thousand distinct CDR3 sequences, 6.5% to 9% of which appear only once. General study points: Newly produced T cells mostly provided counts and TCRbeta diversity after one year, as hyperexpanded clones declined.

Their target antigens are unknown. Sample: peripheral blood, taken 360 days after TCRalphabeta/CD19-depleted stem cell transplant. The receptors here all came from a female patient aged 2-9 years who had a stem cell transplant for Fanconi anemia, so the T cells may come from the graft donor.

This clonotype showed up many times. The chain joins TRBV15 to TRBJ2-3; 12 nucleotides match TRBD2. Per the germline V gene, CDR1 is LNHNV and CDR2 is YYDKDF (reference sequence). Losses at the gene ends were 5 bases for V and 3 bases for J; bases not matched to a gene: 3. The CDR3 spans 15 residues. CDR3 sequence reads: CATSLGLAGTDTQYF. In DNA, the CDR3 is TGTGCCACCAGCCTAGGACTAGCGGGGACAGATACGCAGTATTTT.

This clonotype was recorded at least ten times. J is TRBJ2-3 and V is TRBV29-1; a weak D match, TRBD2 (6 bases). CDR3 length: 13 amino acids. Looked up from germline, CDR1 is SQVTM and CDR2 is ANQGSEA. V lost 7 bases and J lost 8, with 19 bases in between. The CDR3 sequence: CSGALEGGSTQYF. DNA for the CDR3: TGCAGCGGAGCTCTTGAAGGAGGGAGTACGCAGTATTTT.

Points on this clonotype: A much larger clone differs from this one at a single base, so this may be a read error. The rearrangement uses TRBV28 and TRBJ2-1; the match to TRBD2 covers 8 bases. V was pared by 6 bases and J by 4 bases, with 8 bases of the junction left unmatched. The CDR3 consists of 15 residues. The germline V gene has CDR1 MDHEN and CDR2 SYDVKM. The CDR3 reads CASRNGGGEYNEQFF. The CDR3 bases are TGTGCCAGCAGGAACGGGGGGGGCGAGTACAATGAGCAGTTCTTC.

The gene calls are TRBV20-1 and TRBJ1-1, with a possible D match to TRBD1 (6 bases). The V gene lost 6 bases and the J gene lost 4 bases, with 15 bases spanning the gap. CDR3 length: 13 amino acids. CDR1 is DFQATT and CDR2 is SNEGSKA in the germline V gene (reference sequence). The CDR3 sequence is CSAATGRSTEAFF. Written as DNA, the CDR3 is TGCAGTGCCGCGACAGGCCGGAGCACTGAAGCTTTCTTT.

The chain employs TRBV28 and TRBJ2-7, with D uncertain. The germline V and J ends were trimmed by 2 bases and 6 bases, with 5 bases remaining between them. The CDR3 is 11 residues long. CDR1 and CDR2 (germline): MDHEN, SYDVKM. The CDR3 DNA sequence: TGTGCCAGCAGTTTAGGTCGCGAGCAGTACGTC. Its protein product is CASSLGREQYV.

V and J are TRBV6-2 or TRBV6-3 and TRBJ1-1, with D maybe TRBD1 (5 bases). CDR1 and CDR2 (germline): MNHEY, SVGEGT. CDR3 length: 13 residues. V was cut by 4 bases and J by 4 bases, with 10 bases left in between. CDR3 in amino acids: CASSFWGVTEAFF. The CDR3 DNA is TGTGCCAGCAGTTTCTGGGGGGTCACTGAAGCTTTCTTT.

This clonotype appeared many times. This chain joins TRBV2 and TRBJ2-2, with a tentative D call TRBD2 (6 bases). Germline CDR1 SNHLY, CDR2 FYNNEI. This CDR3 contains 14 residues. Trimming shortened V by 8 bases and J by 7 bases, and 17 bases separated the two germline ends. CDR3 in DNA: TGTGCCAGCGGGCGGCGGGGACGGGACGGGGAGCTGTTTTTT. It translates to CASGRRGRDGELFF.

In this sample, this clonotype turned up many times. The V and J genes are TRBV6-5 and TRBJ2-2; D remains unclear. Germline CDR1 MNHEY, CDR2 SVGAGI. The CDR3 extends over 15 amino acids. The V and J ends lost 7 bases and 3 bases respectively, with 15 bases between them. The CDR3 DNA reads TGTGCCAGCATTATGCCGGGCCCGGACACCGGGGAGCTGTTTTTT. Translation gives CASIMPGPDTGELFF.

Only a few counts were recorded for this clonotype. The chain couples TRBV28 to TRBJ2-7; 7 bases map to TRBD2. With 6 bases clipped from V and 3 bases from J, the junction kept 8 bases outside the gene matches. The germline gives CDR1 MDHEN, CDR2 SYDVKM. CDR3 length: 14 amino acids. For the CDR3, the DNA is TGTGCCAGCAGGATTGGGGGGGGTGGCTACGAGCAGTACTTC. Translation gives CASRIGGGGYEQYF.

This clonotype was counted only a few times. This chain links TRBV2 with TRBJ2-2; no definite D call. The V and J ends lost 5 bases and 3 bases respectively, with 13 bases between them. The CDR3 sequence is 15 residues long. Germline CDR1 is SNHLY and CDR2 is FYNNEI. The CDR3 DNA follows: TGTGCCAGCAGTTTGGTCAATATACACACCGGGGAGCTGTTTTTT. Its translation is CASSLVNIHTGELFF.

The chain recombines TRBV4-1 with TRBJ2-3; D ambiguous. CDR1 is MGHRA, CDR2 YSYEKL, per germline. Between the trimmed V and J ends, which lost 6 bases and 7 bases, there was a span of 14 bases. CDR3 size: 13 residues. The CDR3: CASRPPEQNTQYF. CDR3 sequence (DNA): TGCGCCAGCAGGCCTCCGGAGCAGAATACGCAGTATTTT.

V is TRBV6-1 and J is TRBJ1-3; 9 nucleotides line up with TRBD1. Germline loops: CDR1 MNHNS, CDR2 SASEGT. V lost 6 bases and J lost 3; bases outside the gene matches: 6. The length of the CDR3 is 15 residues. Here the CDR3 reads CASSLGQGDGNTIYF. The CDR3 DNA reads TGTGCCAGCAGCCTGGGACAGGGAGATGGAAACACCATATATTTT.

The chain uses TRBV11-2 and TRBJ2-3, with D hard to call. V was shortened by 1 base and J by 10 bases, with 9 bases between the two germline ends. Germline V gene lookup returns CDR1 SGHAT and CDR2 FQNNGV. This CDR3 has 12 residues. Here the CDR3 reads CASSLVGVAQYF. The CDR3 nucleotides are TGTGCCAGCAGCTTAGTTGGGGTTGCGCAGTATTTT.

This clonotype was counted many times. The J gene is TRBJ2-3, the V gene TRBV5-1, with 7 bases lining up with TRBD2. The CDR3 runs to 12 residues. V trimming: 0 bases; J trimming: 8 bases; junction bases outside the gene matches: 0. Germline CDR1 SGHRS, CDR2 YFSETQ. As DNA, the CDR3 is TGCGCCAGCAGCTTGGGACTAGCTACGCAGTATTTT. Translating it yields CASSLGLATQYF.

This clonotype was seen at least ten times. The chain couples TRBV20-1 to TRBJ2-3; 8 positions match TRBD1. The V gene's germline CDR1 is DFQATT and CDR2 SNEGSKA (reference sequence). CDR3 length: 19 residues. With V trimmed by 0 bases and J by 3 bases, 17 bases remained unmatched. The CDR3 reads CSARDNVDRAGSSTDTQYF. CDR3 DNA: TGCAGTGCTAGAGATAATGTGGACAGGGCGGGTTCGTCGACAGATACGCAGTATTTT.

This clonotype was recorded many times. The V gene is TRBV20-1, the J gene TRBJ2-1; 13 bases map to TRBD2. This CDR3 is 14 amino acids long. After removal of 3 bases from V and 6 bases from J, the junction contained 2 bases not matched to a gene. The V gene's germline CDR1 is DFQATT and CDR2 SNEGSKA (reference sequence). The CDR3 DNA reads TGCAGTGCTAGCCGGACTAGCGGGAGCAATGAGCAGTTCTTC. Translated, it gives CSASRTSGSNEQFF.

In this sample, this clonotype turned up many times. The V call is TRBV5-1, the J call TRBJ1-2, with D hard to call. The germline CDR1 and CDR2 sequences are SGHRS and YFSETQ. V was shortened by 0 bases and J by 4 bases, with 10 bases between the two germline ends. The CDR3 runs 14 residues. This CDR3 reads CASSLAAEGYGYTF. The CDR3 DNA reads as TGCGCCAGCAGCTTGGCCGCGGAGGGCTATGGCTACACCTTC.

This clonotype was seen ten or more times. The chain uses TRBV3-1 and TRBJ2-2; D not resolved. The CDR3 extends over 13 amino acids. V was trimmed by 3 bases and J by 1 base, leaving 3 bases between them. The V gene's germline CDR1 is LGHDT and CDR2 YNNKEL (reference sequence). The CDR3 sequence: CASSQGNTGELFF. CDR3 DNA: TGTGCCAGCAGCCAGGGGAACACCGGGGAGCTGTTTTTT.

This clonotype has ten or more counts. The chain joins TRBV6-2 or TRBV6-3 to TRBJ2-1; 8 nucleotides agree with TRBD1. Germline V gene lookup returns CDR1 MNHEY and CDR2 SVGEGT. V shed 0 bases, J shed 6 bases, and the junction held 7 bases outside the gene matches. The CDR3 has 16 amino acids. This CDR3 is CASSYSDRDGGNEQFF. In nucleotides, the CDR3 is TGTGCCAGCAGTTACTCGGACAGGGATGGCGGCAATGAGCAGTTCTTC.

In its sample, this clonotype was seen a few times. This chain connects TRBV9 to TRBJ2-5; D call uncertain. Trimming took off 0 bases at V and 0 bases at J, with 12 bases between the two ends. CDR1 SGDLS and CDR2 YYNGEE come from the germline V gene. The CDR3 covers 16 residues. This chain's CDR3 is CASSVGGRRYQETQYF. CDR3 DNA: TGTGCCAGCAGCGTAGGTGGCCGTCGGTACCAAGAGACCCAGTACTTC. The whole variable domain, remainder taken from reference TRBV9 and TRBJ2-5, is DSGVTQTPKHLITATGQRVTLRCSPRSGDLSVYWYQQSLDQGLQFLIQYYNGEERAKGNILERFSAQQFPDLHSELNLSSLELGDSALYFCASSVGGRRYQETQYFGPGTRLLVL.

This clonotype came up many times. The J gene is TRBJ2-7, the V gene TRBV10-3; no definite D call. With 0 bases removed from V and 4 bases from J, the gap between germline ends came to 7 bases. Germline V gene data show CDR1 as ENHRY and CDR2 as SYGVKD. This CDR3 region has 13 residues. CDR3 protein: CAISESVGYEQYV. CDR3 bases: TGTGCCATCAGTGAGTCAGTTGGGTACGAGCAGTACGTC.

This clonotype showed up many times. V gene TRBV5-1 combines with J gene TRBJ2-7; D gene unclear. From germline, CDR1 is SGHRS and CDR2 YFSETQ. V was trimmed by 6 bases and J by 0 bases, leaving 10 bases between them. The CDR3 is 13 amino acids. CDR3 sequence: CASNPGHSYEQYF. The CDR3 DNA is TGCGCCAGCAATCCTGGCCACTCCTACGAGCAGTACTTC.

This clonotype appeared a few times. V is TRBV20-1 and J is TRBJ2-7; TRBD1 matches at 7 bases. Losses at the gene ends were 5 bases for V and 2 bases for J; bases not matched to a gene: 9. The V gene's germline CDR1 is DFQATT and CDR2 SNEGSKA (reference sequence). CDR3 length equals 14 residues. CDR3 nucleotides: TGCAGTGCTCCGAAAGGGACAGCAGCCTACGAGCAGTACTTC. Translated, it gives CSAPKGTAAYEQYF.

Ten or more counts support this clonotype. V gene TRBV20-1 combines with J gene TRBJ1-5; D might be TRBD1 (6 bases). Trimming removed 5 bases at V and 0 bases at J, with 11 bases between. The germline CDR1 and CDR2 sequences are DFQATT and SNEGSKA (reference sequence). This CDR3 has 14 amino acids. CDR3 nucleotides: TGCAGTGCTGGACAGCCCTATAGCAATCAGCCCCAGCATTTT. Residues: CSAGQPYSNQPQHF.